These 4 T cell receptor beta chains originate from one sample sequenced in a study. From the 5' RACE reads, TCRdb called clonotypes with MiXCR, one entry per CDR3 protein. The repertoire has about 57,000 distinct CDR3 sequences, less than 30% of them found once; the top ten carry approximately 2.2%. Treg sorting used a CD4+CD25+CD127-/low gate. Specimen: tumor-infiltrating Tregs sorted from the breast tumor. Receptor source: a female donor with breast cancer.

This clonotype came up a few times. The rearrangement joins TRBV29-1 to TRBJ2-5; 7 bases match TRBD2. V lost 5 bases to trimming and J lost 4 bases; unmatched junction nucleotides: 7. There are 13 residues in the CDR3. CDR1 is SQVTM, CDR2 ANQGSEA, per germline. Here the CDR3 reads CSVRAGYRETQYF. CDR3 nucleotide sequence: TGCAGCGTTAGAGCGGGATACCGAGAGACCCAGTACTTC. The variable domain in full, with the rest retrieved from reference TRBV29-1 and TRBJ2-5, is SAVISQKPSRDICQRGTSLTIQCQVDSQVTMMFWYRQQPGQSLTLIATANQGSEATYESGFVIDKFPISRPNLTFSTLTVSNMSPEDSSIYLCSVRAGYRETQYFGPGTRLLVL.

The gene calls are TRBV10-1 and TRBJ2-5; D might be TRBD1 (5 bases). The germline gives CDR1 WNHNN, CDR2 SYGVQD (reference sequence). This CDR3 contains 14 residues. Trimming took 5 bases from V and 5 from J, leaving 15 bases between them. CDR3 protein: CASSSTGMLETQYF. Written as DNA, the CDR3 is TGCGCCAGCAGTTCCACAGGCATGTTGGAGACCCAGTACTTC.

The table lists this clonotype with many counts. The chain combines TRBV6-1 with TRBJ1-1; possibly TRBD1 for D (5 bases). Trimming took 0 bases from V and 11 from J, leaving 16 bases between them. The CDR3 covers 14 residues. Germline V lookup: CDR1 MNHNS, CDR2 SASEGT. This CDR3 is CASSEAGQGLVAFF. CDR3 nucleotide sequence: TGTGCCAGCAGTGAAGCGGGTCAGGGATTGGTTGCTTTCTTT.

There are many counts of this clonotype. The J gene is TRBJ2-4, the V gene TRBV5-6, with 7 bases lining up with TRBD1. The CDR3 spans 14 residues. Germline V gene sequence: CDR1 SGHDT, CDR2 YYEEEE. J lost 7 bases, V lost 3 bases, and 7 bases had no gene match. CDR3 DNA: TGTGCCAGCAGCTCAACAGACAGGGTGAACATTCAGTACTTC. It is translated as CASSSTDRVNIQYF.